Each of the 11 T cell receptor beta chains below was sequenced from the same sample in a study of response to subunit inactivated influenza vaccine listed by TCRdb under 2018. The receptor library was made with RT-PCR. Sequencer: Illumina HiSeq 2500. The raw public reads went through TCRdb reprocessing: fastp at Q25, MiXCR clone calling, in-frame beta chains kept. Each CDR3 protein gets just one entry, which takes the most common genes and DNA from the rows behind it. For this sample the table gives about 800,000 distinct CDR3 sequences, of which roughly 20% were detected only once. 10% of the sample is in the top ten clones. The material sequenced was PBMCs from blood, taken about 5 days after vaccination. The receptors stem from a man aged 45-65 years who received an inactivated influenza vaccine. Donor details come from another sample of the same person, matched by shared clones.

The chain joins TRBV20-1 to TRBJ2-7; D uncertain. CDR3 length: 15 residues. Germline V lookup: CDR1 DFQATT, CDR2 SNEGSKA (reference sequence). Trimming removed 1 base from V and 4 bases from J, with 17 bases in between. The CDR3 loop is CSARVGRLDGYEQYF. The CDR3 DNA reads as TGCAGTGCTAGAGTAGGGCGTCTCGACGGTTACGAGCAGTACTTC.

This sequence joins TRBV5-1 and TRBJ2-6; TRBD1 aligns across 8 bases. V lost 4 bases, J lost 0 bases, and 6 bases stayed unmatched. The CDR3 is 17 residues long. CDR1 is SGHRS and CDR2 is YFSETQ in the germline V gene. The CDR3 spells CASSLPGQASGANVLTF. As DNA, the CDR3 is TGCGCCAGCAGCCTTCCGGGACAGGCCTCTGGGGCCAACGTCCTGACTTTC.

The chain is built from TRBV5-1 and TRBJ2-7; D is undetermined. The CDR3 is 15 residues long. Germline lookup yields CDR1 SGHRS and CDR2 YFSETQ. Trimming removed 5 bases at V and 1 base at J, with 16 bases between. CDR3 protein: CASSGGVGLSYEQYF. The CDR3 DNA reads as TGCGCCAGCAGTGGTGGCGTTGGTCTATCCTACGAGCAGTACTTC.

This clonotype has more than one count but fewer than ten. The chain links TRBV10-3 to TRBJ2-2; unclear D gene. Per the germline V gene, CDR1 is ENHRY and CDR2 is SYGVKD. CDR3 length equals 11 residues. The V end lost 4 bases, the J end lost 6 bases, and 3 bases lay between the germline ends. The CDR3 sequence is CAISGAGELFF. The DNA for the CDR3 is TGTGCCATCAGTGGAGCCGGGGAGCTGTTTTTT.

This sequence joins TRBV6-5 and TRBJ2-6; D may be TRBD1 (6 bases). V lost 4 bases, J lost 1 base, and 17 bases lay in between. The CDR3 has 18 amino acids. Germline-derived CDR1 and CDR2 are MNHEY and SVGAGI. The CDR3 is CASSSGQLRLSGANVLTF. The CDR3 DNA follows: TGTGCCAGCAGTTCAGGACAGCTCCGCCTTTCTGGGGCCAACGTCCTGACTTTC.

The chain combines TRBV6-5 with TRBJ1-1; D is ambiguous. The CDR3 is 15 residues long. The germline V gene has CDR1 MNHEY and CDR2 SVGAGI. V lost 0 bases and J 0 bases, leaving 8 bases between the germline ends. The CDR3 here is CASSYSRAMNTEAFF. In DNA form, the CDR3 reads TGTGCCAGCAGTTACTCGAGAGCAATGAACACTGAAGCTTTCTTT.

The rearrangement uses TRBV15 and TRBJ2-7, with D maybe TRBD1 (6 bases). Germline lookup yields CDR1 LNHNV and CDR2 YYDKDF (reference sequence). V was trimmed by 1 base and J by 6 bases, leaving 16 bases between them. This CDR3 contains 15 residues. The chain's CDR3 is CATSRGGQGNSEQYF. In DNA form, the CDR3 reads TGTGCCACCAGCAGAGGGGGGCAGGGTAACAGCGAGCAGTACTTC.

The table lists this clonotype with a few counts. The chain has TRBV20-1 and TRBJ2-2; 11 positions match TRBD2. The germline gives CDR1 DFQATT, CDR2 SNEGSKA (reference sequence). The CDR3 spans 16 residues. V lost 0 bases and J lost 1; bases outside the gene matches: 1. The CDR3 reads CSARDLAGGNTGELFF. CDR3 DNA: TGCAGTGCTAGAGATCTAGCGGGAGGGAACACCGGGGAGCTGTTTTTT.

This clonotype was detected only a few times. The J gene is TRBJ2-4, the V gene TRBV11-2, with TRBD1 as a possible D gene (6 bases). CDR3 length equals 12 residues. The V gene lost 3 bases and the J gene lost 6 bases, with 6 bases spanning the gap. CDR1 and CDR2 from the germline V gene are SGHAT and FQNNGV. The DNA for the CDR3 is TGTGCCAGCAGCTTGGACAGAAACATTCAGTACTTC. Its translation: CASSLDRNIQYF.

This chain links TRBV6-2 or TRBV6-3 with TRBJ2-1, with D possibly being TRBD1 (6 bases). From germline, CDR1 is MNHEY and CDR2 SVGEGT. The V end was cut by 5 bases, the J end by 6 bases, with 17 bases between. This CDR3 spans 15 amino acids. CDR3 residues: CASSVYDRYPNEQFF. As DNA, the CDR3 is TGTGCCAGCAGTGTCTATGACAGGTACCCCAATGAGCAGTTCTTC.

This rearrangement joins TRBV12-3 or TRBV12-4 to TRBJ2-5; TRBD2 aligns across 10 bases. J was trimmed by 0 bases and V by 7 bases; bases with no gene match: 5. The CDR3 spans 15 residues. CDR3 sequence reads: CASTPGTSDQETQYF. As DNA, the CDR3 is TGTGCCAGCACCCCCGGGACTAGCGACCAAGAGACCCAGTACTTC.